This T cell receptor beta chain derives from a study of OX40 agonist ivuxolimab in advanced cancers. Study background: Dose-escalation patients had hepatocellular carcinoma, melanoma, renal cell or head and neck cancer.

Germline values: CDR1 GTSNPN, CDR2 SVGIG (reference sequence). There are 15 residues in the CDR3. Method: immunoSEQ multiplex PCR; TCRdb's copy keeps in-frame clones and lacks some. The sample holds 50,000 to 65,000 clones, roughly 88% seen once. The count of this clone is one. The sequence derives from an adult with an advanced solid tumor such as melanoma, head and neck, liver or kidney cancer. Here the sequenced sample was CD4+ or CD8+ T cells sorted from blood, taken in a trial of the OX40 agonist ivuxolimab. V gene TRBV30 combines with J gene TRBJ2-4; TRBD1 aligns across 9 bases. The CDR3 DNA is TGTGCTGCGGCCGTAGACAGGGGGGGGGCAAACATTCAGTACTTC. Translated, it gives CAAAVDRGGANIQYF.